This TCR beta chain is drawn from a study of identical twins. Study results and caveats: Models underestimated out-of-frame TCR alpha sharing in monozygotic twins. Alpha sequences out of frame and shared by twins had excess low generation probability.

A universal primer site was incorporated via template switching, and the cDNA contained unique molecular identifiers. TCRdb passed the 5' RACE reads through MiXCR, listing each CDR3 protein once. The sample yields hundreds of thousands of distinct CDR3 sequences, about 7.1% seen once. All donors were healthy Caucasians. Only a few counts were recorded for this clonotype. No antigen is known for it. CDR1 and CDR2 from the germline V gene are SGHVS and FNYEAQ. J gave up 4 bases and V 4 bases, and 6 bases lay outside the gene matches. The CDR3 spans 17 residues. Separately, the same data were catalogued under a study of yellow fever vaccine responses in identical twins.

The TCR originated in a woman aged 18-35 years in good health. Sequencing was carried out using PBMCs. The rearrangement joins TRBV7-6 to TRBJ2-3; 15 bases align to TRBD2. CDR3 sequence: CASSSRTSGGAADTQYF. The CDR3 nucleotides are TGTGCCAGCAGCTCGAGGACTAGCGGGGGGGCAGCAGATACGCAGTATTTT. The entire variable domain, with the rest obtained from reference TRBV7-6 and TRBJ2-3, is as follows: GAGVSQSPRYKVTKRGQDVALRCDPISGHVSLYWYRQALGQGPEFLTYFNYEAQQDKSGLPNDRFSAERPEGSISTLTIQRTEQRDSAMYRCASSSRTSGGAADTQYFGPGTRLTVL.